This TCR beta chain was sequenced for a study of blood T cell repertoires in COVID-19. Whole-study context: From the United States, Italy and Spain came samples of acute and convalescent COVID-19. Sources were T cells, B-cell-depleted T cells, or PBMCs; the material itself was cDNA or gDNA.

This CDR3 has 19 residues. Germline CDR1 is SGHKS and CDR2 is YYEKEE (reference sequence). V trimming: 4 bases; J trimming: 4 bases; junction bases outside the gene matches: 17. Original processing notes: Nucleated cell number was recorded as an estimate derived from reference gene primer amplification. The repertoire was sequenced with immunoSEQ multiplex PCR; TCRdb's copy has only in-frame clones and lacks some. V, J and clone size reflect that table, while D and trimming were determined from the DNA. The sample lists fewer than 60,000 clones, approximately 80% occurring once. The sequenced material came from peripheral blood. This receptor was identified in a man aged 70-80 years with active COVID-19. The gene calls are TRBV5-5 and TRBJ1-1; 12 bases align to TRBD1. The chain's CDR3 is CASSAPGQGALLGGTEAFF. The CDR3 DNA follows: TGTGCCAGCAGCGCCCCGGGACAGGGGGCTCTCCTGGGGGGCACTGAAGCTTTCTTT.